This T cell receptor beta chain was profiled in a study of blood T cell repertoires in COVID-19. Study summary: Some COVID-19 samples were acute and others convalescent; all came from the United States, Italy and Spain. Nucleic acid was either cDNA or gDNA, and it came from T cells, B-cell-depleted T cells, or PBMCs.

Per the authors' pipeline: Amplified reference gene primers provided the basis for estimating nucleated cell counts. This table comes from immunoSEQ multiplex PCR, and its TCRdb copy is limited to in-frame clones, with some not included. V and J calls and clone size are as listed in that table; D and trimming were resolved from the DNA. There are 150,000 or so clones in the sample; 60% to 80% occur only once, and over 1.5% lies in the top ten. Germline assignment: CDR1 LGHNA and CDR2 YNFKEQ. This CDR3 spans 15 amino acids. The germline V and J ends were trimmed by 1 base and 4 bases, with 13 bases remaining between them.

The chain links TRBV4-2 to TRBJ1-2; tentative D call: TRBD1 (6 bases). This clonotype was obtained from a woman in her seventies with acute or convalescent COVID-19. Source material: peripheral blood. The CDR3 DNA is TGTGCCAGCAGCCAAGCGAGGGCAGGGGTCTATGGCTACACCTTC. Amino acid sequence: CASSQARAGVYGYTF.